Presented here are 19 T cell receptor beta chains from one specimen sequenced in a study of T-cell memory formation after mild COVID-19. MiXCR, applied by TCRdb to the 5' RACE reads, yields one record per CDR3 protein. The table records around 300,000 distinct CDR3 sequences, around 8% of them present only once. The sequenced material came from PBMCs or a T cell subset sorted from them (not recorded which). These receptors all stem from a man younger than 35 who had mild COVID-19 (a few samples of this study predate the infection). Cell type and time point are not known.

The chain carries TRBV11-3 and TRBJ1-2, with a weak D call TRBD1 (5 bases). The ends were cut back, 1 base at V and 8 bases at J, with 8 bases in the middle. The germline V gene has CDR1 SGHNT and CDR2 YENEEA. The CDR3 has 12 residues. The CDR3 coding sequence is TGTGCCAGCAGCTTAGGAGGGGTCGGCTACACCTTC. Translating gives CASSLGGVGYTF.

This clonotype was recorded many times. The chain uses TRBV5-1 and TRBJ1-1; tentative D call: TRBD1 (5 bases). The CDR3 has 13 residues. The V end was cut by 5 bases, the J end by 4 bases, with 12 bases between. Looked up from germline, CDR1 is SGHRS and CDR2 is YFSETQ. In DNA, the CDR3 is TGCGCCAGCAGAGGGGAGGATATCACTGAAGCTTTCTTT. Its protein product is CASRGEDITEAFF.

V is TRBV4-1 and J is TRBJ1-2, with 12 bases identical to TRBD1. The ends lost 1 base at V and 4 bases at J; junction bases unmatched: 10. The CDR3 consists of 18 residues. Per the germline V gene, CDR1 is MGHRA and CDR2 is YSYEKL. CDR3: CASSQGYPRDRGLYGYTF. CDR3 sequence (DNA): TGCGCCAGCAGCCAAGGCTACCCCCGGGACAGGGGGCTCTATGGCTACACCTTC.

The chain employs TRBV7-9 and TRBJ2-1; a possible D gene is TRBD2 (5 bases). Germline V gives CDR1 SEHNR, CDR2 FQNEAQ (reference sequence). There are 13 residues in the CDR3. V gave up 1 base and J gave up 10 bases, with 11 bases separating them. This CDR3 reads CASSLEAVAEQFF. In DNA, the CDR3 is TGTGCCAGCAGCTTAGAGGCGGTAGCGGAGCAGTTCTTC.

This sequence joins TRBV7-9 and TRBJ2-1, with D tentatively TRBD2 (5 bases). The germline V gene encodes CDR1 SEHNR and CDR2 FQNEAQ (reference sequence). The CDR3 is 14 amino acids. V was trimmed by 4 bases and J by 1 base, leaving 8 bases between them. For the CDR3, the DNA is TGTGCCAGCAGCTCTAGAGGGTCCTACAATGAGCAGTTCTTC. Its protein is CASSSRGSYNEQFF.

This clonotype was picked up a small number of times. V is TRBV9 and J is TRBJ2-5; D not resolved. Trimming cost V 2 bases and J 1 base, with 6 bases left between them. The germline CDR1 and CDR2 sequences are SGDLS and YYNGEE. The CDR3 has 13 residues. CDR3 region: CASSVSAQETQYF. CDR3 coding DNA: TGTGCCAGCAGCGTCTCCGCCCAAGAGACCCAGTACTTC. The full variable domain, with the rest looked up from reference TRBV9 and TRBJ2-5, is DSGVTQTPKHLITATGQRVTLRCSPRSGDLSVYWYQQSLDQGLQFLIQYYNGEERAKGNILERFSAQQFPDLHSELNLSSLELGDSALYFCASSVSAQETQYFGPGTRLLVL.

This clonotype was observed a handful of times. The chain uses TRBV4-1 and TRBJ2-3; no reliable D call. Germline V gives CDR1 MGHRA, CDR2 YSYEKL. This CDR3 has 17 residues. Trimming stripped 1 base from V and 2 bases from J, with 16 bases between. CDR3 DNA: TGCGCCAGCAGCCAAGTTGCGGAAAGAGACTCCACAGATACGCAGTATTTT. Its translation is CASSQVAERDSTDTQYF.

A few counts support this clonotype. The chain carries TRBV18 and TRBJ2-7, with TRBD1 matching over 10 bases. The V gene end was trimmed by 3 bases and the J gene end by 7 bases; junction bases not matched to a gene: 3. The CDR3 covers 13 residues. Germline CDR1 and CDR2: KGHSH and LQKENI. CDR3 nucleotide sequence: TGTGCCAGCTCACCCGGGACAGGGGAAGAGCAGTACGTC. This codes for CASSPGTGEEQYV.

V usage is TRBV6-1 and J usage is TRBJ2-5; no definite D call. The CDR3 is 12 residues long. The V end lost 8 bases, the J end lost 5 bases, and 12 bases lay between the germline ends. The germline gives CDR1 MNHNS, CDR2 SASEGT. The CDR3 region has the DNA TGTGCCAGCGTCGCCAGGCGGGAGACCCAGTACTTC. Its protein is CASVARRETQYF.

The chain employs TRBV4-1 and TRBJ1-2, with 7 nucleotides matching TRBD1. The CDR3 runs 14 residues. V trimming: 2 bases; J trimming: 6 bases; junction bases outside the gene matches: 6. From germline, CDR1 is MGHRA and CDR2 YSYEKL. The CDR3 protein is CASSQPTGRDGYTF. In nucleotides, the CDR3 is TGCGCCAGCAGCCAACCGACAGGGCGGGATGGCTACACCTTC.

This clonotype came up many times. The chain links TRBV4-1 to TRBJ2-3; D uncertain. V was pared by 0 bases and J by 0 bases, with 10 bases between. The germline V gene encodes CDR1 MGHRA and CDR2 YSYEKL. The CDR3 is made up of 16 amino acids. The CDR3 spells CASSQERQPSTDTQYF. CDR3 nucleotides: TGCGCCAGCAGCCAAGAGCGGCAGCCTAGCACAGATACGCAGTATTTT.

CDR3 nucleotide sequence: TGCAGTGCTAGAGCCAGCGGGGCAACCTCCTACAATGAGCAGTTCTTC. It translates to CSARASGATSYNEQFF. V and J are TRBV20-1 and TRBJ2-1; TRBD2 agrees at 7 bases. Per the germline V gene, CDR1 is DFQATT and CDR2 is SNEGSKA (reference sequence). The CDR3 runs to 16 residues. After removal of 1 base from V and 0 bases from J, the junction contained 6 bases not matched to a gene.

This clonotype was seen only a few times. The chain couples TRBV19 to TRBJ1-2, with a weak D call TRBD1 (6 bases). The germline V gene encodes CDR1 LNHDA and CDR2 SQIVND (reference sequence). CDR3 length equals 16 residues. The V and J ends lost 5 bases and 4 bases respectively, with 20 bases between them. The CDR3 region has the DNA TGTGCCAGTAGTCCCCAAAGTGGGGGGGCTGGCTATGGCTACACCTTC. Amino acids: CASSPQSGGAGYGYTF.

This chain links TRBV7-9 with TRBJ1-2; 9 bases line up with TRBD1. Germline CDR1 and CDR2: SEHNR and FQNEAQ (reference sequence). This CDR3 is 16 amino acids long. Trimming took 2 bases from V and 7 from J; bases not matched to a gene: 11. The CDR3 protein is CASSLQKSTGGGGYTF. CDR3 sequence (DNA): TGTGCCAGCAGCTTACAAAAAAGTACAGGGGGCGGTGGCTACACCTTC. The whole variable domain, remainder taken from reference TRBV7-9 and TRBJ1-2, is DTGVSQNPRHKITKRGQNVTFRCDPISEHNRLYWYRQTLGQGPEFLTYFQNEAQLEKSRLLSDRFSAERPKGSFSTLEIQRTEQGDSAMYLCASSLQKSTGGGGYTFGSGTRLTVV.

About this clonotype itself: Compared with germline, one end of the junction differs, possibly owing to a read error. The J gene is TRBJ1-6, the V gene TRBV3-1; D is uncertain. This CDR3 comprises 15 residues. Germline V gene lookup returns CDR1 LGHDT and CDR2 YNNKEL (reference sequence). CDR3 DNA sequence: TGTGCCAGCATCCAAGTCGGAGGCGTCGGTTCACCCCTCCACTTT. Protein sequence: CASIQVGGVGSPLHF.

This clonotype has a handful of counts. This chain uses TRBV5-1 with TRBJ1-2; tentative D call: TRBD1 (6 bases). The length of the CDR3 is 15 residues. V was cut by 0 bases and J by 6 bases, with 15 bases left in between. The V gene's germline CDR1 is SGHRS and CDR2 YFSETQ. The CDR3 is CASSLVRDKNNGYTF. DNA for the CDR3: TGCGCCAGCAGCTTGGTCAGGGACAAGAATAATGGCTACACCTTC.

In its sample, this clonotype was seen a few times. The rearrangement joins TRBV7-2 to TRBJ1-5; D might be TRBD1 (5 bases). Per the germline V gene, CDR1 is SGHTA and CDR2 is FQGNSA. The V end lost 5 bases, the J end lost 5 bases, and 16 bases lay between the germline ends. This CDR3 has 15 amino acids. CDR3 sequence reads: CASSSSPGVDQPQHF. The CDR3 region has the DNA TGTGCCAGCAGCAGCTCTCCGGGGGTAGATCAGCCCCAGCATTTT.

This clonotype was counted many times. The J gene is TRBJ2-5, the V gene TRBV12-3 or TRBV12-4; D gene uncertain. The CDR3 loop spans 13 amino acids. V lost 6 bases, J lost 0 bases, and 8 bases lay in between. CDR3 in amino acids: CASSSIDQETQYF. Written as DNA, the CDR3 is TGTGCCAGCAGCTCCATAGACCAAGAGACCCAGTACTTC.

This clonotype was counted many times. V is TRBV4-1 and J is TRBJ2-7; 8 nucleotides align to TRBD1. With V trimmed by 3 bases and J by 7 bases, 17 bases remained unmatched. Germline V CDR1 and CDR2: MGHRA, YSYEKL. The CDR3 length is 17 residues. CDR3 amino acids: CASSHNLGRGPSWEQYF. The CDR3 DNA reads TGCGCCAGCAGCCATAACCTAGGCAGGGGGCCATCGTGGGAGCAGTACTTC.